One T cell receptor (beta chain) is described in this entry. The record originates from a study of T cell changes during pregnancy in multiple sclerosis. Assay: immunoSEQ multiplex PCR; the TCRdb copy retains only in-frame clones and omits some. The data hold about 40,000 clones, with around 90% observed a single time. The sequenced sample was CD4+ T cells from peripheral blood mononuclear cells, obtained in the third trimester of pregnancy. The receptor was derived from a female donor in good health, enrolled as a control in a pregnancy study.

The CDR3 DNA reads as TGTGCCAGCAGCTCAAGCGGGAGGGCCAGCACAGATACGCAGTATTTT. As protein: CASSSSGRASTDTQYF. The V and J genes are TRBV7-9 and TRBJ2-3; 10 bases agree with TRBD2. The CDR3 has 16 residues. Unmatched junction bases numbered 4, after V lost 4 bases and J lost 0 bases. CDR1 SEHNR and CDR2 FQNEAQ come from the germline V gene (reference sequence).